Shown below are 3 T cell receptor beta chains from a single sample sequenced in a study of blood T cell repertoires in COVID-19. The data were produced by immunoSEQ multiplex PCR, yet TCRdb's version contains in-frame clones alone and is incomplete. This sample carries about 110,000 clones, about two thirds of them seen once, and the ten largest clones take less than 1%. Input material: peripheral blood. These receptors were taken from a human donor with acute or convalescent COVID-19. The donor label of this sample is uncertain.

In its sample, this clone was seen once. J is TRBJ2-3 and V is TRBV2; TRBD2 might be the D (7 bases). CDR1 and CDR2 from the germline V gene are SNHLY and FYNNEI. The CDR3 runs 15 residues. The germline V and J ends were trimmed by 6 bases and 2 bases, with 15 bases remaining between them. CDR3 in DNA: TGTGCCAGCAGCTACAGGGACTATTCCACAGATACGCAGTATTTT. This gives the protein CASSYRDYSTDTQYF. Supplemented by reference TRBV2 and TRBJ2-3, the full variable domain reads EPEVTQTPSHQVTQMGQEVILRCVPISNHLYFYWYRQILGQKVEFLVSFYNNEISEKSEIFDDQFSVERPDGSNFTLKIRSTKLEDSAMYFCASSYRDYSTDTQYFGPGTRLTVL.

V is TRBV4-1 and J is TRBJ2-1, with 9 bases fitting TRBD1. From germline, CDR1 is MGHRA and CDR2 YSYEKL. J was trimmed by 6 bases and V by 4 bases; bases with no gene match: 4. The CDR3 covers 14 residues. The CDR3 DNA reads as TGCGCCAGCAGCCCCCGGGACAGGGCCAATGAGCAGTTCTTC. This gives the protein CASSPRDRANEQFF.

This sequence joins TRBV7-8 and TRBJ2-2; no clear D gene. The germline CDR1 and CDR2 sequences are SGHVS and FQNEAQ. The length of the CDR3 is 14 residues. Trimming removed 5 bases at V and 5 bases at J, with 12 bases between. The CDR3 DNA reads TGTGCCAGCAGCCTACGGGTCCGGACCGGGGAGCTGTTTTTT. It encodes CASSLRVRTGELFF.